Sequencing of this T cell receptor (beta chain) was carried out in a study of pediatric ulcerative colitis. Study-level information: Under 10 patients showed pancolitis and two showed left-sided colitis. Findings and caveats of the study: Ulcerative colitis patients shared more blood-rectal clones than controls. A couple of rectal clonotypes were found only in ulcerative colitis patients, all of them.

Here immunoSEQ multiplex PCR was the method, and the copy in TCRdb shows in-frame clones only, minus some. The top ten clones hold 0.74% of a sample with 36,000 or so clones, 60% to 75% of them seen once. Remarks on this clone: What it binds is not known.

During colonoscopy, one to two rectal pinch biopsies were collected. This CDR3 is 16 amino acids long. The germline V gene has CDR1 SGHRS and CDR2 YFSETQ. V was trimmed by 5 bases and J by 1 base, leaving 16 bases between them. The sequence was collected from a boy aged 5-17 years with moderate ulcerative colitis. Sequencing used gut tissue. This chain connects TRBV5-1 to TRBJ1-3; tentative D call: TRBD1 (6 bases). DNA for the CDR3: TGCGCCAGCAGAACGGACTGGGGGCGTTCTGGAAACACCATATATTTT. Translated, it gives CASRTDWGRSGNTIYF.